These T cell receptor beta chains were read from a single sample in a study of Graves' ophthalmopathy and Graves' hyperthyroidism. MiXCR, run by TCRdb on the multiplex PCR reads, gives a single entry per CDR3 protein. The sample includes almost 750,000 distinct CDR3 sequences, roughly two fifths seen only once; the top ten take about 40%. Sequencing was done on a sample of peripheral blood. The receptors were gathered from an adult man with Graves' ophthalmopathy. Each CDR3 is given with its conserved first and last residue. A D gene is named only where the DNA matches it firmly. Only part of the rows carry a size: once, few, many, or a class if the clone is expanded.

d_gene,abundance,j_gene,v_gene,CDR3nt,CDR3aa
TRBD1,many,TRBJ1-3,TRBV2,TGTGCCAGCAGCTTGAGGGGACAGGTCGGGAGAAACACCATATATTTT,CASSLRGQVGRNTIYF
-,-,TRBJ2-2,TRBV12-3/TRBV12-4,TGTGCCAGCAGCGTAGCCAACGGGGAGCTGTTTTTT,CASSVANGELFF
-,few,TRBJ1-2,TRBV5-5,TGTGCCAGCAGCTATAAAGACAGACTCTATGGCTACACCTTC,CASSYKDRLYGYTF
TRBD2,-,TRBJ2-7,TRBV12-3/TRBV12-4,TGTGCCAGCAGTCATGGACTAGCGGGAGGTGTCAACGAGCAGTACTTC,CASSHGLAGGVNEQYF
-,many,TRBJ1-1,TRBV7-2,TGTGCCAGCCAGGTTCATACTGAAGCTTTCTTT,CASQVHTEAFF
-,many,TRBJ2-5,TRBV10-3,TGTGCCATCAGTGAACGGGGACACCAAGAGACCCAGTACTTC,CAISERGHQETQYF
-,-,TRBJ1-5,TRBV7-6,-,CASSFGPGVGQPQHF
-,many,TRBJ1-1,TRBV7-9,TGTGCCAGCAGCTTAAATTCGGGTGAAGCTTTCTTT,CASSLNSGEAFF
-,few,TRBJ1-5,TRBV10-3,TGTGCCAGCAGTTACCCAAACGACGCCAGTCGTCAGCATTTT,CASSYPNDASRQHF
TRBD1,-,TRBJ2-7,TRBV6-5,TGTGCCAGCAGTTCCAGGGGGCGAGGCGGGATCTACGAGCAGTACTTC,CASSSRGRGGIYEQYF
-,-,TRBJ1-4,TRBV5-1,TGCGCCAGCAGCTTGGGGAGGGGAGTGGAAAAACTGTTTTTT,CASSLGRGVEKLFF
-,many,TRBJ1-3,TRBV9,TGTGCCAGCAGCGTAGCTTCGGGGGGAAACACCATATATTTT,CASSVASGGNTIYF
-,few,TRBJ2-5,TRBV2,TGTGCCAGCAGTCGAGTCGGAGGGGGCCTCCAAGAGACCCAGTACTTC,CASSRVGGGLQETQYF
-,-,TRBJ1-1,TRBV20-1,TGCAGTGCTAGTCTAACCCAGGGGCGGAACACTGAAGCTTTCTTT,CSASLTQGRNTEAFF
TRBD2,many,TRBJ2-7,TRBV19,TGTGCCAGTAGTACCACCGGGACTAGCTCCTACGAGCAGTACTTC,CASSTTGTSSYEQYF
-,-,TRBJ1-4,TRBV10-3,TGTGCCATCAGAAGTAATGAAAAACTGTTTTTT,CAIRSNEKLFF
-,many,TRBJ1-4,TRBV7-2,TGTGCCAGCAGCCCCCATCCTAAAATTGAAAAACTGTTTTTT,CASSPHPKIEKLFF
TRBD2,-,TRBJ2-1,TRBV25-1,TGTGCCAGCAGTGGAAAGCGGGGAACCTACAATGAGCAGTTCTTC,CASSGKRGTYNEQFF
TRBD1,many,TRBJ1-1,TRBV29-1,TGCAGCGTTGGGACAGGGATGAACACTGAAGCTTTCTTT,CSVGTGMNTEAFF
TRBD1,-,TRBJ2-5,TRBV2,TGTGCCAGCAGAATACGGACAGGGTCGGAGACCCAGTACTTC,CASRIRTGSETQYF
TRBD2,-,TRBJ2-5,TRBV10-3,TGTGCCATCAGTGAAGGGACTAGCTCTCAGACCCAGTACTTC,CAISEGTSSQTQYF
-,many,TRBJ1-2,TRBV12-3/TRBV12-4,TGTGCCAGCAGTTTACAGGGGAGGGAAGGCTACACCTTC,CASSLQGREGYTF
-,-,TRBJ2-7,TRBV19,TGTGCCAGTAGTATTCGGGCGGGACAATCCGCCAAAATCCACGAGCAGTACTTC,CASSIRAGQSAKIHEQYF
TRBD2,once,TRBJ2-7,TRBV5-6,TGTGCCAGCGGGCCCGGGACTAGCACCCACGAGCAGTACTTC,CASGPGTSTHEQYF
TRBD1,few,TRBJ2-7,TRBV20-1,TGCAGTGCCCGTGGACAGGGGACGATATACGAGCAGTACTTC,CSARGQGTIYEQYF
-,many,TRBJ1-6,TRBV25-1,TGTGCCAGCAGTGTTGGGTCCACGCGGTTGCCCCTCCACTTT,CASSVGSTRLPLHF